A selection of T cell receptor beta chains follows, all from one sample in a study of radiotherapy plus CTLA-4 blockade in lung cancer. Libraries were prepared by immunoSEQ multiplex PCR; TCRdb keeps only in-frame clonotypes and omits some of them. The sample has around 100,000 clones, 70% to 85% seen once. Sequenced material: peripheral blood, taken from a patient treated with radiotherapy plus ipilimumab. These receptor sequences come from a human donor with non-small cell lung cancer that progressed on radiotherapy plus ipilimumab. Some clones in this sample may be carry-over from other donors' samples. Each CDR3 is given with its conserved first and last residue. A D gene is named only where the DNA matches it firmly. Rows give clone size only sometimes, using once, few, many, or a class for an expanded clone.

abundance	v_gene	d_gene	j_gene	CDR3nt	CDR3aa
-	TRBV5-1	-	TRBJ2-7	TGCGCCAGCAGCTCCGCCCGAATGACCTACGAGCAGTACTTC	CASSSARMTYEQYF
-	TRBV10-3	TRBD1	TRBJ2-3	TGTGCCATCAGCCAACGGACAGGAGCCTCCAGCACAGATACGCAGTATTTT	CAISQRTGASSTDTQYF
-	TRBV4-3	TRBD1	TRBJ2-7	TGCGCCAGCAGCCAAGAACCGGGACAGGCCTACGAGCAGTACTTC	CASSQEPGQAYEQYF
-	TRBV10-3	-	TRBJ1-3	TGTGCCATCAGTGAGAACCCTACCGCGACTGGAAACACCATATATTTT	CAISENPTATGNTIYF
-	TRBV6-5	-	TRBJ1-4	TGTGCCAGCAGTTACTCAGGGACAAATGAAAAACTGTTTTTT	CASSYSGTNEKLFF
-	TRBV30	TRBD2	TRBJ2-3	TGTGCCTTGATAGCGGGGGGGGACACAGATACGCAGTATTTT	CALIAGGDTDTQYF
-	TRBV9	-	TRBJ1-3	TGTGCCAGCAGCGTAGCTTTTTGGAGCTCTGGAAACACCATATATTTT	CASSVAFWSSGNTIYF
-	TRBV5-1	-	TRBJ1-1	TGCGCCAGCAGCCCCCTGCCTAGGACAGACCACACTGAAGCTTTCTTT	CASSPLPRTDHTEAFF
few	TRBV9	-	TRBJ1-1	TGTGCCAGCAGCGTAGAAGGGGTTACTGAAGCTTTCTTT	CASSVEGVTEAFF
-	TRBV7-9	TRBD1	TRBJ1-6	TGTGCCAGCAGCTCAGGTTTAGGACAGGGAACGGATCCAGGGTCACCCCTCCACTTT	CASSSGLGQGTDPGSPLHF
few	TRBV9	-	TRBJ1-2	TGTGCCAGCAGCGTAAGCGCCGCGGGAAACTATGGCTACACCTTC	CASSVSAAGNYGYTF